These T cell receptor beta chains were read from a single sample in a study of blood T cell repertoires in COVID-19. TCRdb's table, derived via immunoSEQ multiplex PCR, lists solely in-frame clones and lacks some. The sample has some 200,000 clones; approximately 87% are singletons. Sequenced material: peripheral blood. These receptors were collected from a woman younger than 30 who had recovered from COVID-19. The CDR3 runs from the conserved cysteine through the conserved F or W.

V: TRBV2; J: TRBJ2-3; CDR3: CASSVGAGPTDTQYF
V: TRBV6-5; J: TRBJ1-2; CDR3: CASSYSGQGAVGYTF
V: TRBV13; J: TRBJ2-1; CDR3: CASSPRGSGGSSYNEQFF
V: TRBV18; J: TRBJ2-1; CDR3: CASSTQGGSVSSYNEQFF
V: TRBV7-2; J: TRBJ2-1; CDR3: CASSLGSATLNNEQFF
V: TRBV2; J: TRBJ1-1; CDR3: CASRDGTVTEAFF
V: TRBV9; J: TRBJ1-3; CDR3: CASSVAGGLSSGNTIYF
V: TRBV19; J: TRBJ1-5; CDR3: CASSIEDRVWQPQHF
V: TRBV19; J: TRBJ1-5; CDR3: CASSPVGLDGNQPQHF
V: TRBV9; J: TRBJ2-2; CDR3: CASSYPVAGGNTGELFF
V: TRBV7-9; J: TRBJ2-1; CDR3: CASSLKGGGFNEQFF
V: TRBV13; J: TRBJ2-2; CDR3: CASSQTLNTGELFF
V: TRBV7-2; J: TRBJ1-6; CDR3: CASSSGGFNSPLHF
V: TRBV10-3; J: TRBJ2-3; CDR3: CAISGSGGAALNTQYF
V: TRBV24-1; J: TRBJ2-1; CDR3: CATSPPGQGSLNEQFF
V: TRBV9; J: TRBJ1-2; CDR3: CASSASHYGYTF
V: TRBV6-2/TRBV6-3; J: TRBJ2-7; CDR3: CASSKAGIDEQYF
V: TRBV27; J: TRBJ1-6; CDR3: CASSLDSYPSFVGSPLHF